The clone carrying this TCR beta chain was seen many times. These data originate in a study of CD8 T cells in ankylosing spondylitis. Each CDR3 protein gets one entry after TCRdb re-called the 5' RACE reads with MiXCR. The table has about 240,000 distinct CDR3 sequences, approximately 8.4% seen once. The CDR3 is 13 amino acids. V was pared by 3 bases and J by 6 bases, with 4 bases of the junction left unmatched. The rearrangement joins TRBV12-3 or TRBV12-4 to TRBJ1-1; 7 nucleotides line up with TRBD1. Specimen: blood, either unsorted or a sorted T cell fraction (not recorded which). The clonotype originates from a female donor with ankylosing spondylitis or in good health (not recorded which). The CDR3: CASSLLQGSEAFF. The CDR3 DNA reads TGTGCCAGCAGTTTGCTACAGGGGTCTGAAGCTTTCTTT.